Listed here is a single T cell receptor beta chain. Germline is not matched at one junction end, which may reflect a read error. The study co-extracted DNA and RNA from around 20-30 mg of unsorted bulk tissue. The data were taken from a study of tumor-infiltrating lymphocytes in primary liver carcinoma. Starting material of 500 to 600 ng total RNA yielded TCR beta cDNA via a constant-region primer. Each TCR beta library was derived from three nested multiplex PCR rounds that employed slightly modified ARM-PCR. TCRdb re-called the multiplex PCR reads with MiXCR, one entry per CDR3 protein. The table lists 50,000 to 65,000 distinct CDR3 sequences, about 71% of them singletons. Specimen: liver tumor tissue from sampling region 4. Described subset: tumor region T4, right-lateral pole. The receptor was isolated from a man aged 40-49 years with primary liver carcinoma and hepatitis B virus infection.

The CDR3 here is CASSYGGRGHTYEQYF. CDR3 DNA: TGTGCCAGCAGTTACGGAGGCAGGGGACATACCTACGAGCAGTATTTC. The gene calls are TRBV6-5 and TRBJ2-7; possible D gene TRBD1, 6 bases. Per the germline V gene, CDR1 is MNHEY and CDR2 is SVGAGI. This CDR3 has 16 amino acids.